The 15 T cell receptor beta chains presented below share a single source sample, sequenced in a study of blood T cell repertoires in COVID-19. Profiled with immunoSEQ multiplex PCR; TCRdb holds only in-frame clones, not every one. The table shows just over 650,000 clones, with around 90% occurring only once. Sequencing used peripheral blood. These receptors were collected from a woman younger than 30 with acute or convalescent COVID-19.

V and J are TRBV12-5 and TRBJ2-7; possibly TRBD1 for D (5 bases). Germline CDR1 reads LGHNT; CDR2 reads FRNRAP. Deletions cut 5 bases from V and 6 bases from J, with 11 bases between. This CDR3 is built from 12 residues. In DNA, the CDR3 is TGTGCTAGTGGTATCAGGGTGGGCGAGCAGTACTTC. Translation: CASGIRVGEQYF.

This chain connects TRBV7-9 to TRBJ1-2; D unclear. With 1 base removed from V and 3 bases from J, the gap between germline ends came to 12 bases. CDR3 length: 15 amino acids. The germline gives CDR1 SEHNR, CDR2 FQNEAQ (reference sequence). The CDR3: CASSLGWGGDYGYTF. The DNA of the CDR3 is TGTGCCAGCAGCTTAGGTTGGGGAGGTGACTATGGCTACACCTTC. The full variable domain, in which reference TRBV7-9 and TRBJ1-2 provide the parts outside the CDR3, is DTGVSQNPRHKITKRGQNVTFRCDPISEHNRLYWYRQTLGQGPEFLTYFQNEAQLEKSRLLSDRFSAERPKGSFSTLEIQRTEQGDSAMYLCASSLGWGGDYGYTFGSGTRLTVV.

This clone was recorded only once. This chain uses TRBV24-1 with TRBJ2-1; a possible D gene is TRBD2 (6 bases). In germline, CDR1 is KGHDR, CDR2 SFDVKD. This CDR3 region has 13 residues. V lost 3 bases and J 8 bases, leaving 10 bases between the germline ends. The CDR3 here is CATSDPTSYEQFF. DNA of the CDR3: TGTGCCACCAGTGATCCAACTAGCTATGAGCAGTTCTTC.

The chain recombines TRBV18 with TRBJ1-3; TRBD1 might be the D (6 bases). The V gene lost 1 base and the J gene lost 8 bases, with 12 bases spanning the gap. Germline CDR1 and CDR2: KGHSH and LQKENI. This CDR3 comprises 14 residues. CDR3: CASSPRWEGDTIYF. CDR3 nucleotides: TGTGCCAGCTCACCACGCTGGGAGGGGGACACCATATATTTT.

This clone was observed once. The gene calls are TRBV10-3 and TRBJ1-2, with 7 bases matching TRBD1. J was trimmed by 6 bases and V by 7 bases; bases with no gene match: 14. The CDR3 extends over 15 amino acids. The germline gives CDR1 ENHRY, CDR2 SYGVKD. The chain's CDR3 is CAITEGIGQANGYTF. The CDR3 bases are TGTGCCATCACCGAAGGAATCGGACAGGCAAATGGCTACACCTTC.

The chain is built from TRBV29-1 and TRBJ2-2; D perhaps matches TRBD2 (5 bases). The CDR3 extends over 12 amino acids. Trimming pared 7 bases from V and 8 bases from J, leaving 14 bases between. Per germline, CDR1 SQVTM and CDR2 ANQGSEA. Written as DNA, the CDR3 is TGCAGCGCTGCCGCGGGTCCGGGGGAGCTGTTTTTT. It is translated as CSAAAGPGELFF.

This rearrangement joins TRBV7-9 to TRBJ1-5; 9 bases fit TRBD1. This CDR3 has 17 amino acids. V shed 3 bases, J shed 1 base, and the junction held 7 bases outside the gene matches. CDR1 and CDR2 (germline): SEHNR, FQNEAQ (reference sequence). CDR3 sequence reads: CASSLGTGSLSNQPQHF. CDR3 sequence (DNA): TGTGCCAGCAGCTTGGGGACAGGGAGCTTGAGCAATCAGCCCCAGCATTTT.

The chain couples TRBV13 to TRBJ2-2; 7 nucleotides match TRBD1. CDR3 size: 16 residues. V was clipped by 4 bases and J by 3 bases; unmatched bases: 8. Germline V gives CDR1 PRHDT, CDR2 FYEKMQ (reference sequence). This CDR3 reads CASSSRQGVYTGELFF. CDR3 DNA: TGTGCCAGCAGCTCGAGACAGGGCGTCTACACCGGGGAGCTGTTTTTT.

V and J are TRBV19 and TRBJ1-2, with D possibly TRBD1 on 6 matching bases. Trimming removed 6 bases from V and 8 bases from J, with 10 bases in between. The CDR3 loop spans 11 amino acids. Germline CDR1 is LNHDA and CDR2 is SQIVND (reference sequence). The CDR3, as DNA: TGTGCCAGTAGAAAGGGGGAAGGCTACACCTTC. Translated, it gives CASRKGEGYTF.

This chain joins TRBV29-1 and TRBJ1-1, with 10 bases matching TRBD1. The CDR3 runs 15 residues. Germline V CDR1 and CDR2: SQVTM, ANQGSEA. V was clipped by 0 bases and J by 10 bases; unmatched bases: 11. Written as DNA, the CDR3 is TGCAGCGTTGAAGATCTTCCCGAGACAGGGGGCTCAGCTTTCTTT. Amino acid sequence: CSVEDLPETGGSAFF.

The gene calls are TRBV4-3 and TRBJ2-7; the D is unclear. The CDR3 runs to 14 residues. Germline loops: CDR1 LGHNA, CDR2 YSLEER. V shed 0 bases and J shed 0 bases, with 6 bases lying between them. The CDR3 is CASSQDAGSYEQYF. CDR3 DNA sequence: TGCGCCAGCAGCCAAGATGCAGGCTCCTACGAGCAGTACTTC.

V and J are TRBV5-1 and TRBJ1-2, with D maybe TRBD1 (5 bases). Trimming shortened V by 4 bases and J by 2 bases, and 15 bases separated the two germline ends. Germline V gives CDR1 SGHRS, CDR2 YFSETQ. This CDR3 contains 15 residues. The CDR3: CASSPQEGPNYGYTF. DNA for the CDR3: TGCGCCAGCAGCCCACAGGAGGGTCCAAACTATGGCTACACCTTC.

This rearrangement joins TRBV24-1 to TRBJ2-1; perhaps TRBD2 as D (5 bases). V was cut by 5 bases and J by 5 bases, with 21 bases left in between. Germline-derived CDR1 and CDR2 are KGHDR and SFDVKD. The CDR3 contains 17 residues. The CDR3 DNA reads as TGTGCCACCAGTGGTGATGGAGGAAGGTCCCTCAACAATGAGCAGTTCTTC. Translating it yields CATSGDGGRSLNNEQFF.

The V call is TRBV4-1, the J call TRBJ2-7, with D possibly being TRBD1 (6 bases). The CDR3 runs to 17 residues. Germline loops: CDR1 MGHRA, CDR2 YSYEKL. V was clipped by 0 bases and J by 0 bases, with 15 bases between them. Here the CDR3 reads CASSQDKDRRRSYEQYF. In nucleotides, the CDR3 is TGCGCCAGCAGCCAAGATAAAGACAGGCGGCGCTCCTACGAGCAGTACTTC.

The chain links TRBV7-9 to TRBJ1-4; possible D gene TRBD1, 5 bases. The germline gives CDR1 SEHNR, CDR2 FQNEAQ (reference sequence). The CDR3 length is 11 residues. V was cut by 8 bases and J by 6 bases, with 7 bases left in between. The CDR3 protein is CASGAHEKLFF. CDR3 bases: TGTGCCAGCGGGGCCCATGAAAAACTGTTTTTT.